Listed here is a single TCR beta chain. The source of the sample is a study of blood T cell repertoires in COVID-19. The overall study: Samples of COVID-19 (acute and convalescent) were obtained from the United States, Italy and Spain. T cells, B-cell-depleted T cells, or PBMCs supplied cDNA or gDNA.

The germline gives CDR1 SGHTA, CDR2 FQGNSA. V was pared by 8 bases and J by 6 bases, with 17 bases of the junction left unmatched. The CDR3 runs to 18 residues. Per the original methods: Amplifying reference gene primers gave estimates of nucleated cell counts. Method: immunoSEQ multiplex PCR; TCRdb's copy keeps in-frame clones and lacks some. That table gives V, J and clone size, and the DNA gave D and trimming. This sample yields under 95,000 clones, of which over 80% are seen a single time; roughly 32% belongs to the top ten. The receptor was derived from an elderly woman with acute or convalescent COVID-19. Sample: peripheral blood. The gene calls are TRBV7-2 and TRBJ2-2; 11 bases match TRBD2. CDR3 bases: TGTGCCAGCGGCTCTCCGGCCACTAGCGGGAGATGGGCCGGGGAGCTGTTTTTT. It is translated as CASGSPATSGRWAGELFF.